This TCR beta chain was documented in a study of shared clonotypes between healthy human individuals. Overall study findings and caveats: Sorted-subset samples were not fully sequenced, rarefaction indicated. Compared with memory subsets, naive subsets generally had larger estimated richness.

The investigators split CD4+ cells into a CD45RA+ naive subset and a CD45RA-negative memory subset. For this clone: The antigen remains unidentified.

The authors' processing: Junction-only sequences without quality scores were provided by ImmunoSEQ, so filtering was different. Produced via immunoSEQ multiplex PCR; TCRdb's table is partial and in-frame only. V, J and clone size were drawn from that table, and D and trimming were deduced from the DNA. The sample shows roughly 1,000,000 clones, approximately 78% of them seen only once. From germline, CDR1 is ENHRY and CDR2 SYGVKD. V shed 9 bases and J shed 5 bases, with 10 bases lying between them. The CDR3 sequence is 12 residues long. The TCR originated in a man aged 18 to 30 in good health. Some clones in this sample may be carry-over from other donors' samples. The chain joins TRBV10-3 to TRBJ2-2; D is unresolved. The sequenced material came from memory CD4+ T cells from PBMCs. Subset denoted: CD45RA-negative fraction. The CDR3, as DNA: TGTGCCATTCAGATGCGGACCGGGGAGCTGTTTTTT. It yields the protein CAIQMRTGELFF.